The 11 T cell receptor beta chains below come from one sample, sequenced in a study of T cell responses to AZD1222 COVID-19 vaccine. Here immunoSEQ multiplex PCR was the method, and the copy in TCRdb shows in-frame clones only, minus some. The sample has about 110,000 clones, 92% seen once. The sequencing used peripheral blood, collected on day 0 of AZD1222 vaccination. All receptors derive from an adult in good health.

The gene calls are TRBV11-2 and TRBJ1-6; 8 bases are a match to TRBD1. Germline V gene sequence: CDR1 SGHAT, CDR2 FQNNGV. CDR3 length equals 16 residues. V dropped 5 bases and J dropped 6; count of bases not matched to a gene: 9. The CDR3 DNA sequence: TGTGCCAGCAGCCCTACTAGGGACAGGATTAATTCACCCCTCCACTTT. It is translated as CASSPTRDRINSPLHF.

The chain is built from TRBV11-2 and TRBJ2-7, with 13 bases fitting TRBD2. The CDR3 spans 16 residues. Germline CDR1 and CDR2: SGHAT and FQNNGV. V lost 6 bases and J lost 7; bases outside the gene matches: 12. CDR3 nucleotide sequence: TGTGCCAGCAGAGGACTAGCGGGAGTAAACGTAGGGGAGCAGTACTTC. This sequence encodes CASRGLAGVNVGEQYF.

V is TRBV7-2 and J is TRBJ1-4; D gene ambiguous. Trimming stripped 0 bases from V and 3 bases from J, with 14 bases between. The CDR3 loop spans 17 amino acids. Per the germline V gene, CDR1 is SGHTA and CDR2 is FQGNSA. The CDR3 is CASSLAQILTPNEKLFF. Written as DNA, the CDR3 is TGTGCCAGCAGCTTAGCGCAGATTCTAACCCCTAATGAAAAACTGTTTTTT.

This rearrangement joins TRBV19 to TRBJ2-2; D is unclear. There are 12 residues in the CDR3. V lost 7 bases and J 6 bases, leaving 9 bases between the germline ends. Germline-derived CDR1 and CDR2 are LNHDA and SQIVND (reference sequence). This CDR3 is CASTMGSGELFF. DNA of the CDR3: TGTGCCAGTACCATGGGGTCCGGGGAGCTGTTTTTT.

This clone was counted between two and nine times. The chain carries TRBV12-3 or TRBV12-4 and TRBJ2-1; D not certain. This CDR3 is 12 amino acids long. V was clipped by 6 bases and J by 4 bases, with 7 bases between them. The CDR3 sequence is CASRPGYNEQFF. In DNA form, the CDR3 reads TGTGCCAGCAGACCCGGGTACAATGAGCAGTTCTTC.

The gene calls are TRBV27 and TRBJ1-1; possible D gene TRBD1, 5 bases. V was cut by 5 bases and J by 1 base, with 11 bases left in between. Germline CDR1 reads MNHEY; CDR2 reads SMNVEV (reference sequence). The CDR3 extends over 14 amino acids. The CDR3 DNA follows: TGTGCCAGCAGTGTTACTGGACAGAACACTGAAGCTTTCTTT. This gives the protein CASSVTGQNTEAFF.

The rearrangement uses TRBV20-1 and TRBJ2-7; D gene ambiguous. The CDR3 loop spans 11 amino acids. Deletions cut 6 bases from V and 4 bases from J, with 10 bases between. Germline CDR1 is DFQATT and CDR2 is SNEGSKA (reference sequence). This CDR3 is CSAAPRYEQYF. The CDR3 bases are TGCAGTGCCGCGCCCAGATACGAGCAGTACTTC.

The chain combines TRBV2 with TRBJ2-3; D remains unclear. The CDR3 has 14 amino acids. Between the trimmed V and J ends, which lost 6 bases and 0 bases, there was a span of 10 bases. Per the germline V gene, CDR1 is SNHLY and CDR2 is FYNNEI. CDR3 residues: CASSPGLSTDTQYF. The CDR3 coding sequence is TGTGCCAGCAGCCCGGGCCTGAGCACAGATACGCAGTATTTT.

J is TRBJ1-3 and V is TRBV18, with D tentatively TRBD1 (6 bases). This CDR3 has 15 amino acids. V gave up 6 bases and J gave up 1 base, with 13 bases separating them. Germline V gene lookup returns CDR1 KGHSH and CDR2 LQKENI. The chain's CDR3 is CASSPTDRSGNTIYF. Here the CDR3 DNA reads TGTGCCAGCTCCCCAACGGACAGATCTGGAAACACCATATATTTT.

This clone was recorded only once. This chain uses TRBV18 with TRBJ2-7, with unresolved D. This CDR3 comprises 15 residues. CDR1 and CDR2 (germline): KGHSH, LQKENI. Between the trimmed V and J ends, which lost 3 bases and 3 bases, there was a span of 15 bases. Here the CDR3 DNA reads TGTGCCAGCTCACCCTCCCTCGACAAGGGCTACGAGCAGTACTTC. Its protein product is CASSPSLDKGYEQYF.

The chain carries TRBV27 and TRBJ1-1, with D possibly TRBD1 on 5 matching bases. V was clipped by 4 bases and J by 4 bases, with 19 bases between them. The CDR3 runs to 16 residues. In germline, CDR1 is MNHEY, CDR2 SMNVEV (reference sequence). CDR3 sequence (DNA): TGTGCCAGCAGTTCCCCCGGGCAGGGATGGGGCACTGAAGCTTTCTTT. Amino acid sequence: CASSSPGQGWGTEAFF.